This T cell receptor beta chain was observed in a study of blood T cell repertoires in COVID-19. Libraries were prepared by immunoSEQ multiplex PCR; TCRdb keeps only in-frame clonotypes and omits some of them. The sample carries tens of thousands of clones, 86% recorded once. The table lists this clone with a few counts. This clonotype was sampled from a man aged 55-75 years with active or convalescent COVID-19. Sequencing was carried out using peripheral blood.

The CDR3 protein is CASSLSSGSTDTQYF. Here the CDR3 DNA reads TGTGCCAGCAGCCTGTCCAGCGGGTCCACAGATACGCAGTATTTT. This sequence joins TRBV11-2 and TRBJ2-3; possible D gene TRBD2, 6 bases. The germline V and J ends were trimmed by 5 bases and 2 bases, with 14 bases remaining between them. CDR3 length equals 15 residues. Germline CDR1 SGHAT, CDR2 FQNNGV. Full variable domain (remainder filled in from reference TRBV11-2 and TRBJ2-3): EAGVAQSPRYKIIEKRQSVAFWCNPISGHATLYWYQQILGQGPKLLIQFQNNGVVDDSQLPKDRFSAERLKGVDSTLKIQPAKLEDSAVYLCASSLSSGSTDTQYFGPGTRLTVL.